This T cell receptor (beta chain) appears in the sequencing data of a study of cytomegalovirus exposure and HLA in healthy donors. The sample holds a few counts of this clone. As yet, its antigen is unknown. This PCR relied on a set of 60 Vbeta primers and 13 Jbeta primers. Measured with immunoSEQ multiplex PCR; TCRdb has only the in-frame clones, and not every one. The sample carries more than 200,000 clones, 70% to 90% recorded once. The study's findings and limits: High sensitivity and specificity were reportedly achieved when the classifier diagnosed cytomegalovirus status. Follow-up analysis seemed to connect common viral pathogens with several of the most significant clusters identified.

The trim removed 0 bases at V and 6 bases at J, leaving 10 bases unmatched. CDR1 and CDR2 (germline): SGHRS, YFSETQ. The CDR3 consists of 17 residues. The sequencing sample was made of PBMCs. This TCR was recovered from a human donor in good health. This chain connects TRBV5-1 to TRBJ2-3; 10 nucleotides agree with TRBD2. In DNA form, the CDR3 reads TGCGCCAGCAGCTTGGCAGCTAGCGGGGGCGCTTGGGATACGCAGTATTTT. It yields the protein CASSLAASGGAWDTQYF.